This T cell receptor beta chain is from a study of blood T cell repertoires in COVID-19. About the research overall: Samples taken during acute and convalescent COVID-19 were collected in the United States, Italy and Spain.

This CDR3 is 15 amino acids long. The V and J ends lost 4 bases and 1 base, in that order; junction bases with no gene match: 0. From germline, CDR1 is KGHSH and CDR2 LQKENI. Original data processing: Cell counts per sample came from amplifying reference gene primers. Only in-frame clones appear in the TCRdb table, and some are missing; sequencing was by immunoSEQ multiplex PCR. From that table come the V and J calls and clone size; the DNA was used to work out D and trimming. In the table there are approximately 360,000 clones, roughly 88% of which are singletons. Participant age was roughly 18 to 89 years, and participants resided in fewer than 25 US areas. Categorization into cohorts depended on clinical history that participants reported.

The sequence was obtained from a woman under 40 with acute COVID-19. The specimen sequenced was PBMCs or T cells enriched from blood (not recorded which). V and J are TRBV18 and TRBJ2-3; 12 bases align to TRBD2. CDR3 region: CASSRLAGGTDTQYF. As DNA, the CDR3 is TGTGCCAGCTCACGACTAGCGGGGGGCACAGATACGCAGTATTTT. Based on the CDR3 plus reference TRBV18 and TRBJ2-3, the full variable domain is NAGVMQNPRHLVRRRGQEARLRCSPMKGHSHVYWYRQLPEEGLKFMVYLQKENIIDESGMPKERFSAEFPKEGPSILRIQQVVRGDSAAYFCASSRLAGGTDTQYFGPGTRLTVL.